This T cell receptor (beta chain) was recorded in a study of blood T cell repertoires in COVID-19. Repertoires were generated with immunoSEQ multiplex PCR, while TCRdb's copy carries only in-frame clones and drops some. The table includes 270,000 or so clones, 80% to 95% detected once. Exposed enrollees encountered a COVID-19 case at some point within 2 weeks before study entry. The specimen sequenced was PBMCs or T cells enriched from blood (not recorded which). The receptor comes from a man aged 35 to 55 who had been exposed to COVID-19.

The CDR3 protein is CASSSPNHEQYF. DNA of the CDR3: TGTGCCAGCAGTTCCCCTAACCACGAGCAGTACTTC. The chain links TRBV12-3 or TRBV12-4 to TRBJ2-7; D gene unclear. This CDR3 has 12 amino acids. With 4 bases removed from V and 5 bases from J, the gap between germline ends came to 9 bases.